This T cell receptor beta chain was profiled in a study of shared clonotypes between healthy human individuals. Findings and limits, study-wide: A handful of donors showed sharing of approximately 5% of naive CD4 clonotypes.

In the study's own analysis: Filtering differed because ImmunoSEQ produced junction-only sequences that carried no quality scores. Libraries were prepared by immunoSEQ multiplex PCR; TCRdb keeps only in-frame clonotypes and omits some of them. That table is the source of V, J and clone size, and D and trimming were worked out from the DNA. The repertoire has some 2,500,000 clones, roughly 90% of them found once; the top ten carry roughly 0.34%. Naive CD4+ cells were CD45RA-selected; the remaining cells were memory. This CDR3 has 14 amino acids. CDR1 and CDR2 (germline): MDHEN, SYDVKM. Trimming took off 5 bases at V and 4 bases at J, with 12 bases between the two ends. On this clone itself: Its antigen is not known.

The sample taken for sequencing was naive CD4+ T cells from PBMCs. The subset was: CD45RA+ positively selected. This TCR came from a young man in good health. Some clones in this sample may be carry-over from other donors' samples. The chain couples TRBV28 to TRBJ1-3, with D tentatively TRBD1 (5 bases). CDR3 DNA sequence: TGTGCCAGCAGTCGCGACAGAGTGGGAAACACCATATATTTT. Its translation is CASSRDRVGNTIYF.